This T cell receptor (beta chain) was observed in a study of blood T cell repertoires in COVID-19 (dated by TCRdb to about 2020). Regarding the complete study: Samples covering the acute and convalescent phases of COVID-19 were provided by collaborators in the United States, Italy and Spain. The dataset comprised deeply sampled blood TCRbeta repertoires from subjects exposed to, actively infected with, or recovered from COVID-19. Sample metadata almost always included a de-identified subject ID, COVID-19 status, age in years and sex. The repertoires were released in a freely available public database meant as a resource for research on the immune response to SARS-CoV-2. The material from the prospective study consisted of cDNA or gDNA derived from T cells, B-cell-depleted T cells, or PBMCs. The samples were drawn from two sources: the first 160 participants of the ongoing ImmuneRACE study, and 1,000 to 1,500 subjects contributed by 6 global collaborators. Where available, HLA class I and class II types were obtained from metadata supplied by the sample provider rather than from assay-based typing.

Enrolling through a virtual design, the prospective study's participants ranged in age from roughly 18 to 95 years and lived across approximately 25 United States geographic areas. Cohort assignment in the prospective study relied on participant-reported clinical history from a screening survey and a study questionnaire. Each participant in the prospective study had whole blood, serum and a nasopharyngeal or oropharyngeal swab collected by mobile phlebotomists. Participants in the prospective study had the option to provide additional blood draws and questionnaires over a roughly two-month period. Before DNA extraction, prospective study blood samples were shipped either frozen or at room temperature. What the work shows at the level of the full study, not this receptor alone: Clinical and demographic metadata were provided uncurated, with the amount varying by source and participant.

TCRbeta CDR3 regions were amplified from genomic DNA by means of the immunoSEQ Assay, a bias-controlled multiplex PCR. As for the authors' bioinformatics: The number of nucleated cells in each sample was estimated by amplification of reference gene primers within the assay. Sequence reads were collapsed and filtered to measure the absolute abundance of every unique TCRbeta CDR3 rearrangement. For each sample, productive Simpson clonality was calculated as the square root of Simpson's diversity index across productive rearrangements. TCRdb holds this immuneACCESS table with in-frame rearrangements only. Some clones are missing; in checked studies, unresolved V genes explain under half, and the rest has no known cause. V, J and clone size reflect that table, while D and trimming were determined from the DNA. The sample table holds hundreds of thousands of clones, of which 80% were seen once. Together, the top ten hold about 4% of the sample.

The germline V gene specifies SGHTA as CDR1 and FQGTGA as CDR2. The CDR3 covers 15 residues, taking in both the cysteine and the phenylalanine. Left in the record is the CDR3 DNA by itself, 45 bases read in frame from the first base. The trim is 5 bases for V and 2 bases for J, with a gap of 10 bases between the germline ends. Details on this clone: The antigen this receptor binds is unknown. There are no base qualities to consult, and no much larger clone falls within one base.

The clonotype comes from a man aged 30 to 45 with acute COVID-19. The V and J genes are TRBV7-3 and TRBJ2-6; the D segment could be TRBD1, given 6 matching bases. What was sequenced was PBMCs or T cells enriched from blood (not recorded which). The DNA reads as follows: TGTGCCAGCAGCCTACAGGGACCTGGGGCCAACGTCCTGACTTTC. Its protein is CASSLQGPGANVLTF.